A single sample gave rise to the 23 T cell receptor beta chains below, sequenced in a study of cytomegalovirus exposure and HLA in healthy donors (dated by TCRdb to 2015 to 2018). Libraries were prepared through the immunoSEQ multiplex PCR assay. For the multiplex PCR, a mixture combining 60 forward primers for TCR Vbeta segments and 13 reverse primers for TCR Jbeta segments was used. Here the immuneACCESS table is served through TCRdb, limited to in-frame sequences with V and J called. Missing clones are a known gap in these copies; in checked studies unresolved V genes cover under half, and the rest lacks a known reason. Within this sample are 100,000 to 150,000 clones, with around 77% of them counted one time only. Jointly, the top ten make up about 15% of the sample. Material: PBMCs. The receptor set was obtained from a man between 50 and 59 years old in good health and CMV-seropositive.

This chain uses TRBV10-3 with TRBJ2-7; TRBD2 might be the D (5 bases). Germline CDR1 ENHRY, CDR2 SYGVKD. The ends were cut back, 0 bases at V and 2 bases at J, with 14 bases in the middle. The CDR3 runs to 16 residues. The CDR3 sequence: CAISESELVVTYEQYF. CDR3 DNA sequence: TGTGCCATCAGTGAGTCTGAACTAGTAGTTACCTACGAGCAGTACTTC.

The chain recombines TRBV6-5 with TRBJ1-3, with 11 bases identical to TRBD1. Losses at the gene ends were 5 bases for V and 9 bases for J; bases not matched to a gene: 6. Per the germline V gene, CDR1 is MNHEY and CDR2 is SVGAGI. The CDR3 covers 14 residues. The CDR3 reads CASSTTGTGGTIYF. The CDR3 nucleotides read TGTGCCAGCAGTACTACCGGGACAGGGGGCACCATATATTTT.

This clone was detected only a few times. V gene TRBV4-1 combines with J gene TRBJ1-1; TRBD1 aligns across 11 bases. With 4 bases clipped from V and 6 bases from J, the junction kept 7 bases outside the gene matches. The CDR3 length is 15 residues. Germline values: CDR1 MGHRA, CDR2 YSYEKL. CDR3 nucleotide sequence: TGCGCCAGCAGCCCTAGGACAGGGGGCATCGCTGAAGCTTTCTTT. Amino acids: CASSPRTGGIAEAFF.

The rearrangement links TRBV7-8 to TRBJ1-1; D remains unclear. The CDR3 contains 16 residues. Between the trimmed V and J ends, which lost 2 bases and 0 bases, there was a span of 13 bases. Per germline, CDR1 SGHVS and CDR2 FQNEAQ. CDR3 nucleotides: TGTGCCAGCAGCTTAAACAGAGCTTCTATGAACACTGAAGCTTTCTTT. It is translated as CASSLNRASMNTEAFF.

The CDR3 DNA is TGTGCCAGCAGCTTCCGAGGAGAGACCCAGTACTTC. It specifies CASSFRGETQYF. The chain employs TRBV7-2 and TRBJ2-5; D ambiguous. Germline lookup yields CDR1 SGHTA and CDR2 FQGNSA. The length of the CDR3 is 12 residues. Trimming left V 3 bases short and J 4 bases short, with 6 bases between.

The chain is built from TRBV5-1 and TRBJ1-1; D might be TRBD1 (5 bases). This CDR3 spans 13 amino acids. CDR1 is SGHRS and CDR2 is YFSETQ in the germline V gene. With 4 bases removed from V and 1 base from J, the gap between germline ends came to 8 bases. The CDR3 DNA reads TGCGCCAGCAGCGTCACAGGGAACACTGAAGCTTTCTTT. Its translation is CASSVTGNTEAFF. Full variable domain (missing parts from reference TRBV5-1 and TRBJ1-1): KAGVTQTPRYLIKTRGQQVTLSCSPISGHRSVSWYQQTPGQGLQFLFEYFSETQRNKGNFPGRFSGRQFSNSRSEMNVSTLELGDSALYLCASSVTGNTEAFFGQGTRLTVV.

This sequence joins TRBV18 and TRBJ1-3; no definite D call. Germline V gene lookup returns CDR1 KGHSH and CDR2 LQKENI. V lost 3 bases and J 4 bases, leaving 13 bases between the germline ends. The CDR3 extends over 15 amino acids. CDR3 residues: CASSPQASEGNTIYF. CDR3 DNA sequence: TGTGCCAGCTCACCGCAGGCTTCTGAGGGAAACACCATATATTTT. The full variable domain, in which reference TRBV18 and TRBJ1-3 provide the parts outside the CDR3, is NAGVMQNPRHLVRRRGQEARLRCSPMKGHSHVYWYRQLPEEGLKFMVYLQKENIIDESGMPKERFSAEFPKEGPSILRIQQVVRGDSAAYFCASSPQASEGNTIYFGEGSWLTVV.

The chain carries TRBV10-3 and TRBJ2-7; perhaps TRBD1 as D (5 bases). V lost 3 bases and J lost 3, with 12 bases in between. Germline CDR1 is ENHRY and CDR2 is SYGVKD. There are 14 residues in the CDR3. The CDR3 DNA reads as TGTGCCATCAGTGATCGTGACAGTTTCTACGAGCAGTACTTC. Protein sequence: CAISDRDSFYEQYF.

The chain links TRBV18 to TRBJ1-2, with a weak D call TRBD1 (6 bases). Per germline, CDR1 KGHSH and CDR2 LQKENI. The CDR3 has 14 residues. Deletions cut 0 bases from V and 6 bases from J, with 11 bases between. The chain's CDR3 is CASSPPSGADGYTF. Written as DNA, the CDR3 is TGTGCCAGCTCACCACCGTCAGGGGCCGATGGCTACACCTTC.

The DNA of the CDR3 is TGCGCCAGCAGCTTATCACAGTACAATGAGCAGTTCTTC. Amino acids: CASSLSQYNEQFF. This chain links TRBV5-1 with TRBJ2-1; D is unclear. Trimming removed 2 bases from V and 4 bases from J, with 7 bases in between. From germline, CDR1 is SGHRS and CDR2 YFSETQ. The CDR3 is made up of 13 amino acids.

Concerning this clone: This specimen includes other DNA sequences encoding the same CDR3. V usage is TRBV7-2 and J usage is TRBJ1-2; 7 nucleotides match TRBD1. Trimming removed 5 bases from V and 2 bases from J; junction bases left unmatched: 2. The germline CDR1 and CDR2 sequences are SGHTA and FQGNSA. The CDR3 consists of 13 residues. Here the CDR3 DNA reads TGTGCCAGCAGCCCACAGGGGAACTATGGCTACACCTTC. Amino acid sequence: CASSPQGNYGYTF.

The genes are TRBV28 and TRBJ1-1; weak D call: TRBD1 (6 bases). Germline CDR1 reads MDHEN; CDR2 reads SYDVKM. The CDR3 is 14 amino acids. V was shortened by 3 bases and J by 5 bases, with 13 bases between the two germline ends. The CDR3, as DNA: TGTGCCAGCAGTTTGAGGACAGAGAGGACTGAAGCTTTCTTT. Amino acids: CASSLRTERTEAFF.

The chain links TRBV28 to TRBJ2-3; D perhaps matches TRBD2 (7 bases). Germline lookup yields CDR1 MDHEN and CDR2 SYDVKM. The CDR3 loop spans 15 amino acids. The V and J ends lost 6 bases and 2 bases respectively, with 15 bases between them. The CDR3 loop is CASSGAGDYTDTQYF. CDR3 bases: TGTGCCAGCAGCGGGGCAGGGGACTACACAGATACGCAGTATTTT.

The rearrangement uses TRBV5-1 and TRBJ2-5; the match to TRBD1 covers 7 bases. The CDR3 runs to 14 residues. CDR1 and CDR2 from the germline V gene are SGHRS and YFSETQ. The junction had 8 bases not matched to a gene; V was cut back by 4 bases and J by 5 bases. In DNA form, the CDR3 reads TGCGCCAGCAGCACGTCGACAGGGTCGGAGACCCAGTACTTC. Translation gives CASSTSTGSETQYF.

V and J are TRBV10-3 and TRBJ2-7; possible D gene TRBD1, 6 bases. The CDR3 spans 14 residues. In germline, CDR1 is ENHRY, CDR2 SYGVKD. V gave up 10 bases and J gave up 2 bases, with 18 bases separating them. CDR3 sequence (DNA): TGTGCCACCACCCAGGGGAGCCTAACCTACGAGCAGTACTTC. Residues: CATTQGSLTYEQYF.

This rearrangement joins TRBV11-3 to TRBJ1-1; D is perhaps TRBD1 (6 bases). Germline CDR1 is SGHNT and CDR2 is YENEEA. V was cut by 1 base and J by 5 bases, with 14 bases left in between. This CDR3 is 15 amino acids long. DNA of the CDR3: TGTGCCAGCAGCTTAGCCCTTGGGGGCACTACTGAAGCTTTCTTT. Its protein is CASSLALGGTTEAFF.

This chain links TRBV7-9 with TRBJ1-5; 10 nucleotides align to TRBD1. Germline CDR1 is SEHNR and CDR2 is FQNEAQ (reference sequence). CDR3 length: 15 amino acids. Germline trimming cut 3 bases from V and 7 bases from J; bases unmatched to any gene: 6. CDR3 protein: CASSFTSDRGQPQHF. The CDR3 DNA reads TGTGCCAGCAGCTTCACCTCGGACAGGGGGCAGCCCCAGCATTTT.

The rearrangement uses TRBV9 and TRBJ1-2, with no clear D. Trimming pared 0 bases from V and 1 base from J, leaving 10 bases between. The V gene's germline CDR1 is SGDLS and CDR2 YYNGEE. The CDR3 is made up of 15 amino acids. The CDR3: CASSVEKEFNYGYTF. The CDR3 DNA sequence: TGTGCCAGCAGCGTAGAGAAGGAGTTTAACTATGGCTACACCTTC.

This clone has a handful of counts. The chain recombines TRBV6-5 with TRBJ1-1; perhaps TRBD1 as D (5 bases). Per germline, CDR1 MNHEY and CDR2 SVGAGI. CDR3 length: 10 residues. Trimming removed 8 bases from V and 9 bases from J, with 10 bases in between. For the CDR3, the DNA is TGTGCCAGCCTGGGGACTCAAGCTTTCTTT. Protein product: CASLGTQAFF.

The V call is TRBV5-6, the J call TRBJ2-7; 7 positions match TRBD1. V dropped 2 bases and J dropped 11; count of bases not matched to a gene: 7. CDR1 is SGHDT and CDR2 is YYEEEE in the germline V gene. The CDR3 spans 12 residues. CDR3 in amino acids: CASSLYRGTKYF. The CDR3 DNA sequence: TGTGCCAGCAGCTTATACAGGGGAACGAAGTACTTC.

This clone was detected only once. The chain couples TRBV7-9 to TRBJ2-5; a possible D gene is TRBD2 (5 bases). Germline V gene data show CDR1 as SEHNR and CDR2 as FQNEAQ (reference sequence). Trimming removed 4 bases from V and 0 bases from J, with 12 bases in between. The CDR3 has 15 amino acids. The CDR3 region has the DNA TGTGCCAGCAGCTCCACAGCGGATTACCAAGAGACCCAGTACTTC. It yields the protein CASSSTADYQETQYF. The complete variable domain, with remaining parts taken from reference TRBV7-9 and TRBJ2-5, reads DTGVSQNPRHKITKRGQNVTFRCDPISEHNRLYWYRQTLGQGPEFLTYFQNEAQLEKSRLLSDRFSAERPKGSFSTLEIQRTEQGDSAMYLCASSSTADYQETQYFGPGTRLLVL.

In this sample, this clone turned up once. The chain joins TRBV6-5 to TRBJ2-1; tentative D call: TRBD1 (5 bases). The germline V gene has CDR1 MNHEY and CDR2 SVGAGI. Deletions cut 8 bases from V and 4 bases from J, with 6 bases between. This CDR3 has 11 residues. This CDR3 is CASRQYNEQFF. CDR3 coding DNA: TGTGCCAGCCGACAGTACAATGAGCAGTTCTTC.

The chain carries TRBV12-5 and TRBJ1-1; D unclear. Germline lookup yields CDR1 LGHNT and CDR2 FRNRAP. Trimming shortened V by 5 bases and J by 10 bases, and 14 bases separated the two germline ends. CDR3 length: 12 amino acids. CDR3 DNA: TGTGCTAGTGGTCTATTCTGGGAGGGAGCTTTCTTT. This codes for CASGLFWEGAFF. The full variable domain, completed using reference TRBV12-5 and TRBJ1-1, is DARVTQTPRHKVTEMGQEVTMRCQPILGHNTVFWYRQTMMQGLELLAYFRNRAPLDDSGMPKDRFSAEMPDATLATLKIQPSEPRDSAVYFCASGLFWEGAFFGQGTRLTVV.